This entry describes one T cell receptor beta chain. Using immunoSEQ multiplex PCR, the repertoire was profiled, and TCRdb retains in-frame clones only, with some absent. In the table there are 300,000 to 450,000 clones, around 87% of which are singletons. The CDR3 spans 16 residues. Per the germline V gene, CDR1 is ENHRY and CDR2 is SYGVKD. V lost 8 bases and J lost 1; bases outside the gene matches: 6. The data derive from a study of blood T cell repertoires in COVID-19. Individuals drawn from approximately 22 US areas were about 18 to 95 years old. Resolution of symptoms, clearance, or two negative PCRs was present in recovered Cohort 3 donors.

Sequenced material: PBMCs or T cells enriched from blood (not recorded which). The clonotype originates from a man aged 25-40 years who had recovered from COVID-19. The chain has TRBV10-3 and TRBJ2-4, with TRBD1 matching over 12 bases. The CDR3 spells CAIGTGGEVAKNIQYF. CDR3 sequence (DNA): TGTGCCATCGGGACAGGGGGCGAGGTGGCCAAAAACATTCAGTACTTC.